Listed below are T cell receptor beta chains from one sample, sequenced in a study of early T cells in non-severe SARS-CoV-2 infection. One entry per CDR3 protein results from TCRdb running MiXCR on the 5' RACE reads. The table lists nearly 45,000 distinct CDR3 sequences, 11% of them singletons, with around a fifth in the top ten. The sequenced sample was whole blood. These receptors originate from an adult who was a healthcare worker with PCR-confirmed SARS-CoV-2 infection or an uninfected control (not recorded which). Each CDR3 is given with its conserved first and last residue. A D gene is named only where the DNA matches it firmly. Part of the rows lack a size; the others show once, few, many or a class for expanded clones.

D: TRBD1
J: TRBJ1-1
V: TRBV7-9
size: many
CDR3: CASSSGQGHTEAFF
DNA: TGTGCCAGCAGCTCCGGACAGGGACACACTGAAGCTTTCTTT

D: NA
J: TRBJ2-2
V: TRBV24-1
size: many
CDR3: CATSFGHRTGELFF
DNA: TGTGCCACCAGTTTCGGACACCGTACCGGGGAGCTGTTTTTT

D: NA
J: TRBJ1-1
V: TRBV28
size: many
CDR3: CASRITGHVTEAFF
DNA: TGTGCCAGCAGGATTACAGGGCATGTCACTGAAGCTTTCTTT

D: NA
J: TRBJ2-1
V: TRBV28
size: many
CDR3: CATKGGQGRPYNEQFF
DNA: TGTGCCACCAAAGGTGGGCAGGGACGGCCTTACAATGAGCAGTTCTTC

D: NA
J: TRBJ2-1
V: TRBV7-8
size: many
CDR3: CASSPRGDSSYNEQFF
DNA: TGTGCCAGCAGCCCCCGGGGCGATAGCTCCTACAATGAGCAGTTCTTC

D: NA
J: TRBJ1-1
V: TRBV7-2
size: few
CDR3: CASSLRGNTEAFF
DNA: TGTGCCAGCAGCTTACGGGGAAACACTGAAGCTTTCTTT

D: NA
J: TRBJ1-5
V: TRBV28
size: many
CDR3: CASSLPNQPQHF
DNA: TGTGCCAGCAGTTTACCGAATCAGCCCCAGCATTTT

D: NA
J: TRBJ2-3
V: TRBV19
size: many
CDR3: CASSIDRGPDTQYF
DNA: TGTGCCAGTAGTATAGATCGGGGGCCCGATACGCAGTATTTT

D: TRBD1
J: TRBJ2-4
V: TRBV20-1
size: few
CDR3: CSAPSGQAPGAIKNIQYF
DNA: TGCAGTGCCCCCAGCGGACAGGCCCCCGGTGCCATCAAAAACATTCAGTACTTC

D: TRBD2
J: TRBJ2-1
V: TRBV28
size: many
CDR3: CASSLGLAGGVDEQFF
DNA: TGTGCCAGCAGTTTGGGACTAGCGGGAGGAGTGGATGAGCAGTTCTTC

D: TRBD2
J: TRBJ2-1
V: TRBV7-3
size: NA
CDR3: CASSLVAGAGAYNEQFF
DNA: TGTGCCAGCAGCTTGGTAGCGGGAGCCGGGGCCTACAATGAGCAGTTCTTC

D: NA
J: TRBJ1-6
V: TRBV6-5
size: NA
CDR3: CASSYRRVLSPLHF
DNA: TGTGCCAGCAGTTACCGCAGGGTATTATCACCCCTCCACTTT

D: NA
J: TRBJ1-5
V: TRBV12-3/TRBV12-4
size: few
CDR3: CASSLAGGHNQPQHF
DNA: TGTGCCAGCAGTTTAGCAGGGGGTCACAATCAGCCCCAGCATTTT

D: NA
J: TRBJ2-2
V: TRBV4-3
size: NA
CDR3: CASSRESMEELFF
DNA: TGCGCCAGCAGCCGGGAGTCTATGGAGGAGCTGTTTTTT

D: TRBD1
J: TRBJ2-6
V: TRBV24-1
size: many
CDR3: CATSDATGGFGANVLTF
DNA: TGTGCCACCAGTGATGCGACAGGGGGCTTTGGGGCCAACGTCCTGACTTTC

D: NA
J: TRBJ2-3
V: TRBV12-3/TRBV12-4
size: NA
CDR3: CASSRIDTQYF
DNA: TGTGCCAGCAGCCGAATAGATACGCAGTATTTT

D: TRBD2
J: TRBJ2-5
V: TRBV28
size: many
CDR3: CASSFGGGRRQETQYF
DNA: TGTGCCAGCAGTTTTGGGGGGGGAAGACGCCAAGAGACCCAGTACTTC

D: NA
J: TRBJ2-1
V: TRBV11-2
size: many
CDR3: CASSLEGASYNEQFF
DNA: TGTGCCAGCAGCTTGGAAGGGGCATCCTACAATGAGCAGTTCTTC

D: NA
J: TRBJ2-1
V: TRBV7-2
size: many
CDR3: CASSLDAAGLGEQFF
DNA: TGTGCCAGCAGCTTAGACGCCGCGGGACTGGGTGAGCAGTTCTTC

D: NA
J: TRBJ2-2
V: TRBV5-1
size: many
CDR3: CASSLSSGPNTGELFF
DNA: TGCGCCAGCAGCTTGAGCAGTGGACCGAACACCGGGGAGCTGTTTTTT

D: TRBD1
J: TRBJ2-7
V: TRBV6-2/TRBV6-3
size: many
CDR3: CASSYRTYGRQGRSGQYF
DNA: TGTGCCAGCAGTTACAGGACGTATGGCCGACAGGGGCGAAGCGGGCAGTACTTC

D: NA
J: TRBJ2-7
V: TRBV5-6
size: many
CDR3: CASSLDRRYYEQYF
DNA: TGTGCCAGCAGCTTGGACAGACGATACTACGAGCAGTACTTC

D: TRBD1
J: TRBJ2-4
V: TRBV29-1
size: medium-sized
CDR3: CSVQGDRGDELAKNIQYF
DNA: TGCAGCGTCCAAGGGGACAGGGGCGACGAGCTAGCCAAAAACATTCAGTACTTC

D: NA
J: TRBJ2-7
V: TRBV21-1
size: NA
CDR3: CASSGNMGHYEQYF
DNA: TGTGCCAGCAGCGGGAATATGGGGCACTACGAGCAGTACTTC

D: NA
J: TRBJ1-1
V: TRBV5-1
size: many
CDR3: CASSLGNGDTEAFF
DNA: TGCGCCAGCAGCTTAGGTAATGGGGACACTGAAGCTTTCTTT

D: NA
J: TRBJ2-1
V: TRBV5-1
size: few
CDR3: CASSLAMGAWAYNEQFF
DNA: TGCGCCAGCAGCTTGGCCATGGGAGCGTGGGCCTACAATGAGCAGTTCTTC

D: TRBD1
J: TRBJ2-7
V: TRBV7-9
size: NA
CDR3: CASSLGTGVSEQYF
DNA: TGTGCCAGCAGCTTAGGGACAGGGGTGAGCGAGCAGTACTTC

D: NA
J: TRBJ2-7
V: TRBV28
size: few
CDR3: CASSLPGDQYF
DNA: TGTGCCAGCAGCCTCCCCGGGGACCAGTACTTC

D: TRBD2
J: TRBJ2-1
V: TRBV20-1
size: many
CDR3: CSAKGLAGVGEQFF
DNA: TGCAGTGCAAAGGGACTAGCGGGAGTGGGTGAGCAGTTCTTC

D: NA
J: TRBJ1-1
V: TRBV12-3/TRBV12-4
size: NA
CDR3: CASSPMEGTEAFF
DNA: TGTGCCAGCAGCCCCATGGAGGGCACTGAAGCTTTCTTT

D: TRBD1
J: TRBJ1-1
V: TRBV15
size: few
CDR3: CATSRDPDRGQGTEVFF
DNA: TGTGCCACCAGCAGAGATCCGGACAGGGGGCAGGGCACTGAAGTTTTCTTT

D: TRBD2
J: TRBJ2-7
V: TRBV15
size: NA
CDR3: CATSRGASGPYEQYF
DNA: TGTGCCACCAGCAGAGGAGCTAGCGGCCCCTACGAGCAGTACTTC

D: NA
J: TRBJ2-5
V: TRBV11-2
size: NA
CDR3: CASSLERLEETQYF
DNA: TGTGCCAGCAGCTTAGAGAGGTTAGAAGAGACCCAGTACTTC

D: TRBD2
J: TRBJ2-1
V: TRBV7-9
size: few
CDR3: CASSLAWGGSSYNEQFF
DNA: TGTGCCAGCAGCTTAGCGTGGGGCGGGAGCTCCTACAATGAGCAGTTCTTC

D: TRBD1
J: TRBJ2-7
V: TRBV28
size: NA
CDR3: CASSSDRVEQYF
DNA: TGTGCCAGCAGTTCAGACAGGGTCGAGCAGTACTTC

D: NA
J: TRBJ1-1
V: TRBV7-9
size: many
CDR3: CASSLGQQGRVAFF
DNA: TGTGCCAGCAGCTTAGGTCAACAGGGCCGGGTAGCTTTCTTT

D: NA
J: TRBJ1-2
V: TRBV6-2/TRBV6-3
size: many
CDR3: CASSYEPQAGIDYTF
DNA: TGTGCCAGCAGTTACGAACCCCAGGCAGGGATTGACTACACCTTC

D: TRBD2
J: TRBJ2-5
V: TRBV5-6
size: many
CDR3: CASSLQRGLAGDTETQYF
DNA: TGTGCCAGCAGCTTGCAGAGGGGGCTAGCGGGAGATACGGAGACCCAGTACTTC

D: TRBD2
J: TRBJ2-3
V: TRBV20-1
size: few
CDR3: CSARSWASGSSTDTQYF
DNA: TGCAGTGCTAGATCCTGGGCTAGCGGGAGTAGCACAGATACGCAGTATTTT

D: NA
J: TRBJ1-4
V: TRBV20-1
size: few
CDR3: CSARDHQVFGHEKLFF
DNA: TGCAGTGCTAGAGATCATCAGGTCTTCGGCCATGAAAAACTGTTTTTT

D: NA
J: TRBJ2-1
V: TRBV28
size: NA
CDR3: CASSPRGFLRHNEQFF
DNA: TGTGCCAGCTCCCCACGGGGGTTCCTTAGACACAATGAGCAGTTCTTC

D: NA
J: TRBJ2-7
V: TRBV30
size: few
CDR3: CAWSQEAGSYEQYF
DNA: TGTGCCTGGAGTCAAGAGGCGGGATCTTACGAGCAGTACTTC

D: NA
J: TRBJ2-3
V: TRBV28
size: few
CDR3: CASSQQALSDTDTQYF
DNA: TGTGCCAGCAGTCAACAAGCCCTGAGCGACACAGATACGCAGTATTTT

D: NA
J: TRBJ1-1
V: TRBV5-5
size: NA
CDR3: CASSLVWRGNTEAFF
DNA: TGTGCCAGCAGCTTGGTCTGGCGGGGGAACACTGAAGCTTTCTTT

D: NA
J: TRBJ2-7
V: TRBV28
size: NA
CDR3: CASSVNIYEQYF
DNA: TGTGCCAGCAGTGTGAATATATACGAGCAGTACTTC

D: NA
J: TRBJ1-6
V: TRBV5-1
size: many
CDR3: CASSLEIVGTLNSPLHF
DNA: TGCGCCAGCAGCTTGGAAATAGTCGGGACTTTGAATTCACCCCTCCACTTT

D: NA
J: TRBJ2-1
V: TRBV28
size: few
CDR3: CASGGETYNEQFF
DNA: TGTGCCAGCGGAGGTGAGACCTACAATGAGCAGTTCTTC

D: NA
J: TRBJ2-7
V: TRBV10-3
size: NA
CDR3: CAISDTYEQYF
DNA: TGTGCCATCAGTGATACCTACGAGCAGTACTTC

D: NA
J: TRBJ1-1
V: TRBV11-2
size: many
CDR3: CASSPTRSTEAFF
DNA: TGTGCCAGCAGTCCGACTAGGAGCACTGAAGCTTTCTTT

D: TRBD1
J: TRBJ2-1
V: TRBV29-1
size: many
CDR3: CSGAHSGGEQFF
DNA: TGCAGCGGGGCCCATTCAGGGGGTGAGCAGTTCTTC

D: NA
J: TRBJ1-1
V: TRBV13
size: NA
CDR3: CASSLTKAEAFF
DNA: TGTGCCAGCAGCTTAACTAAAGCTGAAGCTTTCTTT

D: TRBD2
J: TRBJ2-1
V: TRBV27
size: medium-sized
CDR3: CASSISSGYNEQFF
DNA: TGTGCCAGCAGCATCTCTAGCGGCTACAATGAGCAGTTCTTC